This T cell receptor beta chain was sequenced for a study of PD-L1 blockade in urothelial cancer. About this clone: No antigen is known for it.

The method was immunoSEQ multiplex PCR; TCRdb's version includes in-frame clones alone and lacks a portion of them. The table has around 38,000 clones, approximately 86% seen once. The time point denotes: peripheral blood 6 weeks after treatment start. CDR1 and CDR2 from the germline V gene are SGHKS and YYEKEE (reference sequence). The CDR3 covers 16 residues. Deletions cut 0 bases from V and 0 bases from J, with 10 bases between. Findings and limits, study-wide: Greater 3-week expansion of tumor-associated blood clones was recorded for durable-benefit patients.

This receptor was taken from a man aged 55 to 70 with urothelial cancer. The input for sequencing was PBMCs, taken around atezolizumab (anti-PD-L1) treatment. The genes are TRBV5-5 and TRBJ2-1, with no clear D. The CDR3 loop reads CASSLAGSASYNEQFF. CDR3 nucleotides: TGTGCCAGCAGCTTGGCCGGAAGCGCCTCCTACAATGAGCAGTTCTTC.